This entry concerns a single T cell receptor beta chain. Its antigen is currently unknown. CDR1 is SQVTM, CDR2 ANQGSEA, per germline. The CDR3 is 12 residues long. The data belong to a study of monozygotic twins with inflammatory bowel disease. The study's findings and limits: Researchers reported no repertoire similarity difference between concordant and discordant twins, possibly from limited power.

Starting material for each TCR library was roughly 3,500 ng of total RNA. Samples each yielded cDNA through eight separate reactions. The unique tags termed UMIs, each holding a 6-nucleotide sample barcode, were added by means of template switching. TCRdb derives one entry per CDR3 protein from the 5' RACE reads, leaving out DNA. The sample shows about 160,000 distinct CDR3 sequences, and roughly 2.6% sits with its ten largest clones. Material for sequencing was blood. This receptor was taken from a human donor with ulcerative colitis or Crohn's disease, or a healthy co-twin of an affected twin (not recorded which). This chain links TRBV29-1 with TRBJ2-7; the D call of TRBD2 rests on TCRdb alone, since no DNA is present to check it. The CDR3 protein is CSVDQGGDEQYF.